This record concerns one T cell receptor beta chain sequence. The sample comes from a study of blood T cell repertoires in COVID-19. The data were produced by immunoSEQ multiplex PCR, yet TCRdb's version contains in-frame clones alone and is incomplete. In the table there are 190,000 or so clones, about 81% of which are singletons. Trimming took 4 bases from V and 9 from J; bases not matched to a gene: 6. Germline CDR1 MGHRA, CDR2 YSYEKL. The CDR3 is 13 amino acids. Enrolled through a virtual design, the participants were between about 18 and 100 years of age and came from 24 US areas. Participants' own reports of clinical history determined their cohort assignment. Cohort 3 recovery required two negative PCRs, clearance, or symptom resolution.

The sequenced sample was PBMCs or T cells enriched from blood (not recorded which). This chain links TRBV4-1 with TRBJ1-2, with 9 bases identical to TRBD1. The source is a man between 35 and 55 years old who had recovered from COVID-19. The CDR3 DNA follows: TGCGCCAGCAGCCGGGACAGGGTTTCTAGCTACACCTTC. Translation: CASSRDRVSSYTF.